The present TCR beta chain was sequenced within a study of T cell changes during pregnancy in multiple sclerosis. Data came from immunoSEQ multiplex PCR; TCRdb stores just in-frame clones and leaves some out. The sample yields tens of thousands of clones, approximately 90% seen once. The sequencing used CD4+ T cells from peripheral blood mononuclear cells, collected in the second trimester of pregnancy. The origin of this receptor is a female donor with multiple sclerosis, enrolled in a pregnancy study.

CDR3 in amino acids: CASSILQGNNYGYTF. The CDR3 region has the DNA TGTGCCAGTAGTATTTTACAGGGAAATAACTATGGCTACACCTTC. J is TRBJ1-2 and V is TRBV19; tentatively, D is TRBD1 (6 bases). V was shortened by 3 bases and J by 1 base, with 12 bases between the two germline ends. Germline loops: CDR1 LNHDA, CDR2 SQIVND (reference sequence). This CDR3 contains 15 residues.